This T cell receptor beta chain comes out of a study of shared clonotypes between healthy human individuals (dated by TCRdb to about 2020). Regarding the complete study: A couple of women and a few men aged 18 to 49 years were included in the cohort. Per donor, leukapheresis produced somewhere between about 0.85 and 8.9 billion PBMCs. For each donor, CD4 naive and CD4 memory were each given three plates, CD8 naive was given two plates, and CD8 memory was given one plate. The study deeply sequenced blood TCR repertoires of about five healthy adults to estimate repertoire size and the extent of clonotype sharing between individuals. Libraries were prepared and TCR repertoires were sequenced by different laboratories using diverse techniques, in order to increase sequencing depth and limit assay-specific biases.

What the study reported, not specific to this receptor: Pairwise subsampling led to the expectation that sequencing depth would affect the degree of clonotype sharing among donors. The genetic and exposure-history diversity represented was limited by the small number of donors. Incomplete sequencing was indicated by rarefaction of sorted-subset datasets, despite the large sequencing depth. Sampling was limited to blood, and TCR repertoires in tissue likely differ from TCR repertoires in blood. Approximately 4.8% of naive CD4, 3% to 3.5% of naive CD8, 2.3% of memory CD4, and about 0.4% of memory CD8 clonotypes were shared across several donors. Larger estimated clonotype richness was generally found for naive subsets than for memory subsets. Compared with non-shared clonotypes, the clonotypes found in all four sorted-subset donors had higher generation probabilities.

Using the deep immunoSEQ assay, TCR CDR3 regions were amplified from genomic DNA by multiplex PCR. Genomic DNA extracted from each cell subset was distributed evenly over all wells of several immunoSEQ 96-well plates, and each plate served as one replicate. For sorted subsets, approximately 210 ng of genomic DNA, equivalent to roughly 30,000 T cell genomes, went into each replicate PCR. Purified libraries were quantified with a Qubit 3.0 fluorometer, sized on a Bioanalyzer 2100, and re-quantified with the KAPA Library Quantification kit. Every immunoSEQ 96-well plate was sequenced on a separate single-read 150-cycle Illumina NextSeq 550 flow cell. In the paper's pipeline: Because only junctional sequences without quality scores were contained in the immunoSEQ output, filtering matching that applied to full-length reads could not be performed. Sequences were annotated with PyIR, a Python wrapper for IgBLAST v1.9, and V/J genes and CDR3 were assigned using IMGT germline references. Reads were filtered out if the reads had weak V/J assignments (E-value above 1e-6), no CDR3, stop codons, out-of-frame junctions, or ambiguous translated residues. A V3J clonotype was defined by an identical inferred V gene, J gene, and CDR3 amino acid sequence. The percentage overlap between two repertoires was calculated by dividing the number of shared unique clonotypes by the size of the smaller repertoire. Repertoire richness was assessed with RTK rarefaction, the Chao1 estimator, and Recon v2.1 estimates of unobserved clonotypes. Generation probabilities for all TCRbeta clonotypes obtained by the gDNA method from several donors were computed using OLGA. TCRdb obtained this table from immuneACCESS and retained in-frame rearrangements with V and J assigned. These tables miss some clones; where compared with another copy, unresolved V genes account for less than half of the shortfall, and the remainder is unexplained. That table gives V, J and clone size, and the DNA gave D and trimming. Across this sample there are 2 million to 3 million clones, with roughly 93% seen only once. Of the sample, about 0.39% is held by the ten largest clones.

The donors were healthy, HIV-negative adults who had no recently reported acute infections or vaccinations. Every donor was a Caucasian adult residing in Nashville, Tennessee, USA. CD4+ T cells were enriched through magnetic negative selection, after which naive cells were positively selected on CD45RA and the remaining negative fraction served as the memory subset. Blood was obtained by leukapheresis, after which PBMCs were separated by Ficoll-Histopaque density gradient centrifugation and cryopreserved in liquid nitrogen vapor phase. Analytical flow cytometry was used to check the purity and quantity of each magnetically sorted T cell population. Each sorted fraction had its genomic DNA isolated and then quantified by UV absorbance on a Nanodrop 2000c. Worth noting for this clone: The antigen it binds to is not known. Qualities for individual bases were not recorded, and no much larger clone is one base off.

The germline V gene (reference sequence) supplies CDR1 MNHEY and CDR2 SMNVEV. The CDR3 has 20 amino acids, counting the end cysteine and phenylalanine. The retained sequence is limited to the CDR3, 60 bases, with the frame set at the first base. The junction shows trimming of 2 bases on V and 0 bases on J, and the gene matches do not reach 13 bases of it. The origin of this receptor is a man younger than 35 in good health. Some clones in this sample may be carry-over from other donors' samples. Sequencing used naive CD4+ T cells from PBMCs. Explained via the paper, the cell subset or site label denotes: CD45RA+ positively selected. This chain is built from TRBV27 and TRBJ2-1; TRBD2 matches 10 bases in the middle. In nucleotide form, the sequence is TGTGCCAGCAGTTTAAATTTTGGGGGACTAGCGTTCCGCTCCTACAATGAGCAGTTCTTC. The resulting protein is CASSLNFGGLAFRSYNEQFF.